The 31 T cell receptor beta chains below all came from one sample that was sequenced in a study of T cells in Graves' hyperthyroidism and ophthalmopathy. Regions amplified from RNA transcripts were the TCR beta CDR3 regions. An initial round of RT-PCR targeting the TCR CDR3 relied on the HTBI primer set. TCRdb itself ran the multiplex PCR reads through MiXCR, one entry per CDR3 protein. The profile shows just over 550,000 distinct CDR3 sequences, just over 45% of them singletons. Sample: peripheral blood or thyroid tissue (not recorded which). The source of these receptors is a woman between 18 and 29 years old with Graves' hyperthyroidism.

CDR3 amino acids: CATSRRGHGVDGYTF. The DNA of the CDR3 is TGTGCCACCAGCAGGAGAGGGCACGGGGTAGATGGCTACACCTTC. V and J are TRBV15 and TRBJ1-2; D not resolved. The ends were cut back, 3 bases at V and 6 bases at J, with 17 bases in the middle. This CDR3 is built from 15 residues. Per germline, CDR1 LNHNV and CDR2 YYDKDF (reference sequence).

This clonotype was found many times. This chain links TRBV7-9 with TRBJ2-5; 8 nucleotides agree with TRBD1. Germline CDR1 SEHNR, CDR2 FQNEAQ (reference sequence). V lost 1 base to trimming and J lost 9 bases; unmatched junction nucleotides: 4. The CDR3 loop spans 13 amino acids. CDR3 sequence reads: CASSLDRGQAQYF. CDR3 bases: TGTGCCAGCAGCTTAGACAGGGGACAGGCCCAGTACTTC.

The chain has TRBV5-4 and TRBJ2-5; D is unresolved. The CDR3 has 14 residues. Germline V gene sequence: CDR1 SGHNT, CDR2 YYREEE (reference sequence). Trimming left V 4 bases short and J 5 bases short, with 15 bases between. Written as DNA, the CDR3 is TGTGCCAGCAGCCCAAAGAGCAGGCGGGAGACCCAGTACTTC. Protein product: CASSPKSRRETQYF.

This clonotype appeared a few times. This rearrangement joins TRBV5-6 to TRBJ1-5; D is undetermined. Germline V gene data show CDR1 as SGHDT and CDR2 as YYEEEE. Trimming pared 0 bases from V and 6 bases from J, leaving 13 bases between. The CDR3 is 15 residues long. The CDR3 loop reads CASSLAVQLGQPQHF. For the CDR3, the DNA is TGTGCCAGCAGCTTGGCTGTTCAGTTGGGTCAGCCCCAGCATTTT.

This clonotype was picked up many times. The rearrangement uses TRBV7-9 and TRBJ2-7, with 7 bases lining up with TRBD2. The CDR3 loop spans 16 amino acids. The germline V gene has CDR1 SEHNR and CDR2 FQNEAQ (reference sequence). With V trimmed by 5 bases and J by 0 bases, 10 bases remained unmatched. The CDR3 here is CASSGPASGSSYEQYF. The CDR3 nucleotides read TGTGCCAGCAGCGGACCCGCTAGCGGTAGCTCCTACGAGCAGTACTTC.

The chain employs TRBV15 and TRBJ2-7, with D possibly TRBD2 on 5 matching bases. The CDR3 totals 14 residues. CDR1 LNHNV and CDR2 YYDKDF come from the germline V gene (reference sequence). The V end was cut by 2 bases, the J end by 4 bases, with 12 bases between. CDR3 in amino acids: CATSRPQEDYEQYF. In DNA form, the CDR3 reads TGTGCCACCAGCAGACCTCAGGAGGATTACGAGCAGTACTTC.

This clonotype was seen many times. V and J are TRBV29-1 and TRBJ1-3; D is unresolved. This CDR3 is 12 amino acids long. Trimming left V 7 bases short and J 0 bases short, with 7 bases between. Germline-derived CDR1 and CDR2 are SQVTM and ANQGSEA. The CDR3, as DNA: TGCAGCGCAGGCGACTCTGGAAACACCATATATTTT. This encodes CSAGDSGNTIYF.

A note on this clonotype: This could be a read error, since a much larger clone is one nucleotide away. The chain has TRBV10-3 and TRBJ2-5; D unresolved. V lost 8 bases to trimming and J lost 3 bases, with 13 bases between them. Germline CDR1 and CDR2: ENHRY and SYGVKD. The CDR3 extends over 13 amino acids. CDR3 protein: CAIRVSVKETQYF. The DNA of the CDR3 is TGTGCCATCCGTGTGAGTGTGAAAGAGACCCAGTACTTC.

This clonotype was observed a handful of times. Written as DNA, the CDR3 is TGTGCCAGTAGTTCGTGGGACAGGGCTAACTATGGCTACACCTTC. The encoded protein is CASSSWDRANYGYTF. The rearrangement links TRBV19 to TRBJ1-2, with 9 bases aligning to TRBD1. There are 15 residues in the CDR3. Germline trimming cut 5 bases from V and 0 bases from J; bases unmatched to any gene: 4. Germline V gene lookup returns CDR1 LNHDA and CDR2 SQIVND (reference sequence).

At least ten counts were recorded for this clonotype. The rearrangement joins TRBV7-9 to TRBJ1-6; perhaps TRBD1 as D (6 bases). V was pared by 2 bases and J by 7 bases, with 9 bases between. The CDR3 is 14 residues long. Per germline, CDR1 SEHNR and CDR2 FQNEAQ (reference sequence). The CDR3 DNA reads TGTGCCAGCAGCTTACAGGGGCTCAATTCACCCCTCCACTTT. Translation gives CASSLQGLNSPLHF.

In this sample, this clonotype turned up many times. The V gene is TRBV19, the J gene TRBJ1-2; 10 bases align to TRBD1. Germline assignment: CDR1 LNHDA and CDR2 SQIVND (reference sequence). CDR3 length: 14 amino acids. V was pared by 6 bases and J by 6 bases, with 7 bases of the junction left unmatched. The CDR3 loop is CASRPSDRGHGYTF. The DNA of the CDR3 is TGTGCCAGTAGACCCAGCGACAGGGGGCATGGCTACACCTTC.

The rearrangement links TRBV10-3 to TRBJ2-2; the D gene is possibly TRBD2 (5 bases). The CDR3 has 15 amino acids. Germline V gene sequence: CDR1 ENHRY, CDR2 SYGVKD. V was clipped by 10 bases and J by 0 bases, with 15 bases between them. CDR3 DNA sequence: TGTGCCAGTAACTTGCGGGCGACGAACACCGGGGAGCTGTTTTTT. Protein sequence: CASNLRATNTGELFF.

This chain uses TRBV7-9 with TRBJ1-2; unclear D gene. The CDR3 spans 15 residues. CDR1 and CDR2 (germline): SEHNR, FQNEAQ (reference sequence). Trimming left V 3 bases short and J 4 bases short, with 15 bases between. The CDR3 nucleotides read TGTGCCAGCAGCTTCACGGACTATAAAAGCTATGGCTACACCTTC. The encoded protein is CASSFTDYKSYGYTF.

V and J are TRBV7-8 and TRBJ1-5; maybe TRBD1 (6 bases). Germline loops: CDR1 SGHVS, CDR2 FQNEAQ. The CDR3 runs 14 residues. Trimming stripped 6 bases from V and 4 bases from J, with 13 bases between. The DNA of the CDR3 is TGTGCCAGCAGTTACCGGCAGGGGAATCAGCCCCAGCATTTT. It codes for CASSYRQGNQPQHF.

This clonotype was detected only a few times. The V and J genes are TRBV19 and TRBJ2-2; 10 bases align to TRBD1. Looked up from germline, CDR1 is LNHDA and CDR2 is SQIVND (reference sequence). The ends lost 7 bases at V and 7 bases at J; junction bases unmatched: 9. This CDR3 is built from 15 residues. This CDR3 reads CASTTGGARSGELFF. CDR3 nucleotide sequence: TGTGCCAGTACGACAGGGGGCGCTCGGAGCGGGGAGCTGTTTTTT.

The chain is built from TRBV7-9 and TRBJ1-4; D is ambiguous. Between the trimmed V and J ends, which lost 5 bases and 4 bases, there was a span of 8 bases. CDR3 length: 13 amino acids. Germline CDR1 is SEHNR and CDR2 is FQNEAQ (reference sequence). CDR3 nucleotides: TGTGCCAGCAGCCAGATGATTAATGAAAAACTGTTTTTT. Its protein is CASSQMINEKLFF.

This clonotype was counted a few times. The chain uses TRBV7-9 and TRBJ2-7; no clear D. The CDR3 contains 15 residues. Looked up from germline, CDR1 is SEHNR and CDR2 is FQNEAQ (reference sequence). V was clipped by 5 bases and J by 2 bases, with 16 bases between them. The CDR3 loop reads CASSRPGRPTYEQYF. The CDR3 coding sequence is TGTGCCAGCAGCCGCCCCGGGCGCCCTACCTACGAGCAGTACTTC.

The rearrangement links TRBV19 to TRBJ1-5; D is perhaps TRBD1 (6 bases). Germline loops: CDR1 LNHDA, CDR2 SQIVND (reference sequence). The CDR3 length is 14 residues. Deletions cut 7 bases from V and 3 bases from J, with 13 bases between. CDR3 protein: CASTVTGYNQPQHF. Written as DNA, the CDR3 is TGTGCCAGTACCGTGACAGGCTACAATCAGCCCCAGCATTTT.

The chain couples TRBV7-9 to TRBJ1-1; D uncertain. This CDR3 has 17 amino acids. Germline V lookup: CDR1 SEHNR, CDR2 FQNEAQ (reference sequence). The V end lost 1 base, the J end lost 1 base, and 16 bases lay between the germline ends. Here the CDR3 DNA reads TGTGCCAGCAGCTTAGGCCCCCACACGGGTGAGAACACTGAAGCTTTCTTT. Its translation: CASSLGPHTGENTEAFF.

This sequence joins TRBV20-1 and TRBJ2-7, with TRBD2 identical over 7 bases. Trimming at V came to 0 bases and at J to 1 base, leaving 9 bases not matched to a gene. Germline CDR1 reads DFQATT; CDR2 reads SNEGSKA (reference sequence). The CDR3 has 16 residues. The CDR3 DNA follows: TGCAGTGCTAGAGACCGATATAGCGGGCGATCCTACGAGCAGTACTTC. Residues: CSARDRYSGRSYEQYF.

This clonotype appeared once. This chain uses TRBV10-3 with TRBJ2-7; 9 bases agree with TRBD1. This CDR3 has 12 amino acids. Looked up from germline, CDR1 is ENHRY and CDR2 is SYGVKD. Trimming took 7 bases from V and 6 from J; bases not matched to a gene: 4. CDR3 coding DNA: TGTGCCATCACTGGGGACAGGGTCGAGCAGTACTTC. This sequence encodes CAITGDRVEQYF.

The chain combines TRBV6-6 with TRBJ1-1; D uncertain. The ends were cut back, 5 bases at V and 9 bases at J, with 16 bases in the middle. In germline, CDR1 is MNHNY, CDR2 SVGAGI (reference sequence). This CDR3 is built from 13 residues. CDR3 nucleotide sequence: TGTGCCAGCAGTACGACGGTAAGAGGGAAAGCTTTCTTT. Protein product: CASSTTVRGKAFF.

The chain has TRBV20-1 and TRBJ2-5, with 8 bases matching TRBD2. The CDR3 spans 14 residues. J lost 5 bases, V lost 4 bases, and 9 bases had no gene match. Germline CDR1 and CDR2: DFQATT and SNEGSKA (reference sequence). The CDR3 sequence: CSATSGRQPETQYF. The CDR3 DNA reads as TGCAGTGCTACCAGCGGGAGACAGCCGGAGACCCAGTACTTC.

V usage is TRBV2 and J usage is TRBJ2-2; D is undetermined. The germline CDR1 and CDR2 sequences are SNHLY and FYNNEI. The length of the CDR3 is 15 residues. V was pared by 6 bases and J by 7 bases, with 18 bases between. CDR3 DNA: TGTGCCAGCAGCCAGAGCCTAGGGTTATTCGGGGAGCTGTTTTTT. This translates into CASSQSLGLFGELFF.

This chain uses TRBV7-9 with TRBJ1-3; 7 bases are shared with TRBD1. The CDR3 is made up of 17 amino acids. From germline, CDR1 is SEHNR and CDR2 FQNEAQ (reference sequence). V dropped 4 bases and J dropped 2; count of bases not matched to a gene: 11. The CDR3 DNA is TGTGCCAGCAGCTCCAGCTACGACAGGGTGACTGGAAACACCATATATTTT. Its translation: CASSSSYDRVTGNTIYF.

V usage is TRBV6-1 and J usage is TRBJ1-4; TRBD1 matches 8 bases. The CDR3 runs 15 residues. Germline V gene lookup returns CDR1 MNHNS and CDR2 SASEGT. The junction had 3 bases not matched to a gene; V was cut back by 5 bases and J by 1 base. DNA for the CDR3: TGTGCCAGCAGTCCAGGGGGCGGAACTAATGAAAAACTGTTTTTT. Translating gives CASSPGGGTNEKLFF.

The chain carries TRBV7-9 and TRBJ2-7, with 10 bases matching TRBD1. CDR1 and CDR2 (germline): SEHNR, FQNEAQ (reference sequence). The CDR3 contains 15 residues. V shed 5 bases and J 7 bases; nucleotides not matched to a gene: 11. The CDR3 sequence: CASSQDWTGGREQYF. The CDR3 nucleotides are TGTGCCAGCAGCCAAGATTGGACAGGGGGGAGAGAGCAGTACTTC.

This clonotype was observed many times. The gene calls are TRBV29-1 and TRBJ1-2; D possibly corresponds to TRBD1 (6 bases). V was pared by 4 bases and J by 2 bases, with 14 bases between. Germline CDR1 reads SQVTM; CDR2 reads ANQGSEA. This CDR3 spans 14 amino acids. The CDR3 DNA follows: TGCAGCGTTGTGGGGGCATTCGAGAACTATGGCTACACCTTC. It yields the protein CSVVGAFENYGYTF.

This clonotype was observed a single time. This rearrangement joins TRBV6-5 to TRBJ1-5, with D uncertain. This CDR3 region has 15 residues. In germline, CDR1 is MNHEY, CDR2 SVGAGI. V was clipped by 3 bases and J by 4 bases, with 13 bases between them. The CDR3 here is CASSYSGSSNQPQHF. The CDR3 bases are TGTGCCAGCAGTTATAGTGGGAGTTCGAATCAGCCCCAGCATTTT.

V is TRBV19 and J is TRBJ1-6, with D tentatively TRBD1 (6 bases). Deletions cut 5 bases from V and 0 bases from J, with 17 bases between. The CDR3 covers 18 residues. CDR1 is LNHDA, CDR2 SQIVND, per germline (reference sequence). CDR3 sequence: CASSERGTESSYNSPLHF. The CDR3 nucleotides read TGTGCCAGTAGTGAAAGGGGGACGGAAAGCTCCTATAATTCACCCCTCCACTTT.

The gene calls are TRBV6-1 and TRBJ1-4; D unclear. Trimming removed 1 base from V and 0 bases from J, with 6 bases in between. Germline CDR1 reads MNHNS; CDR2 reads SASEGT. CDR3 length equals 15 residues. In nucleotides, the CDR3 is TGTGCCAGCAGTGAAGACACTTCAACTAATGAAAAACTGTTTTTT. It is translated as CASSEDTSTNEKLFF.